Listed below are T cell receptor beta chains from one sample, sequenced in a study of response to subunit inactivated influenza vaccine. TCRdb re-called the RT-PCR reads with MiXCR, one entry per CDR3 protein. The sample has about 530,000 distinct CDR3 sequences; over 10% are singletons. Sequenced here: PBMCs from blood, sampled 45 days after vaccination. The receptors stem from a man aged 50 to 60 who received an inactivated influenza vaccine. Each CDR3 is given with its conserved first and last residue. A D gene is named only where the DNA matches it firmly. Where a row states a size, it is once, few, many or the class of an expanded clone; other rows omit it.

16	TRBD1	TRBJ2-6	few	TRBV18	TGTGCCAGCTCACCAGGCAGGGGGCCTGGGGCCAACGTCCTGACTTTC	CASSPGRGPGANVLTF
16	TRBD1	TRBJ1-6	many	TRBV7-2	TGTGCCAGCAGTTATCGACAGGGGGCAAATAATTCACCCCTCCACTTT	CASSYRQGANNSPLHF
13	.	TRBJ1-1	many	TRBV6-1	TGTGCCAGCACCACAGGAGCGAACACTGAAGCTTTCTTT	CASTTGANTEAFF
15	TRBD1	TRBJ2-7	.	TRBV4-3	TGCGCCAGCAGCTCCGGGACAGGGGTTTTCTACGAGCAGTACTTC	CASSSGTGVFYEQYF
15	TRBD2	TRBJ2-1	few	TRBV5-5	TGTGCCAGCAGCTTCGGGACTAGCGGGATCCATGAGCAGTTCTTC	CASSFGTSGIHEQFF
12	.	TRBJ2-7	few	TRBV28	TGTGCCAGCAGCGGGACCCCCCCTGAGCAGTACTTC	CASSGTPPEQYF
14	TRBD2	TRBJ2-3	.	TRBV29-1	TGCAGCGTTGCGCGGGGGGGCCCCACAGATACGCAGTATTTT	CSVARGGPTDTQYF
16	.	TRBJ1-6	many	TRBV28	TGTGCCAGCAGTTTATGGGACACAAGGGGCCCGGCACCCCTCCACTTT	CASSLWDTRGPAPLHF
14	TRBD2	TRBJ2-7	few	TRBV7-9	TGTGCCAGCAGCTTAGGCGGGAGAGTGCTCGAGCAGTACTTC	CASSLGGRVLEQYF
17	TRBD2	TRBJ2-1	.	TRBV12-3/TRBV12-4	TGTGCCAGCACCCACCTGGGTGGGGGACTAGCCTACAATGAGCAGTTCTTC	CASTHLGGGLAYNEQFF
13	.	TRBJ1-2	few	TRBV7-9	TGTGCCAGCAGCTCTAGGTCGGGCTATGGCTACACCTTC	CASSSRSGYGYTF
15	TRBD2	TRBJ2-1	.	TRBV5-1	TGCGCCAGCCATTTTAGCGGGGGGAAGTACAATGAGCAGTTCTTC	CASHFSGGKYNEQFF
16	TRBD1	TRBJ2-3	few	TRBV9	TGTGCCAGCAGCGTAGCAGGGGGTGACGGCACAGATACGCAGTATTTT	CASSVAGGDGTDTQYF
13	.	TRBJ2-7	many	TRBV5-1	TGCGCCAGCAGCTTGGTCCCTTCCTACGAGCAGTACTTC	CASSLVPSYEQYF
13	TRBD2	TRBJ2-7	.	TRBV20-1	TGCAGTGCCAACCTAGCGGGGGCCTACGAGCAGTACTTC	CSANLAGAYEQYF
15	TRBD2	TRBJ2-3	.	TRBV6-2/TRBV6-3	TGTGCCAGCACTTTAGCGGGAGGGCCCGCAGATACGCAGTATTTT	CASTLAGGPADTQYF
17	TRBD2	TRBJ2-1	few	TRBV27	TGTGCCAGCACAGGGACTAGCGGGAGTTTTCGATACAATGAGCAGTTCTTC	CASTGTSGSFRYNEQFF
16	.	TRBJ2-3	.	TRBV7-6	TGTGCCAGCAGCTTATCTGACGGGGGAAGCACAGATACGCAGTATTTT	CASSLSDGGSTDTQYF
13	.	TRBJ1-5	.	TRBV20-1	TGCAGTGCTAGAGCAGGGGCCAATCAGCCCCAGCATTTT	CSARAGANQPQHF
13	.	TRBJ2-1	.	TRBV6-1	TGTGCCAGCAGTGAAGGTTTTTACAATGAGCAGTTCTTC	CASSEGFYNEQFF
14	.	TRBJ2-3	few	TRBV20-1	TGCAGTGCTAGAGGCAGGGGAGCATCAGATACGCAGTATTTT	CSARGRGASDTQYF
19	.	TRBJ2-5	.	TRBV9	TGTGCCAGCAGCGTAGAGCGGGGGACAGGGTCCTTGAAGGGAGAGACCCAGTACTTC	CASSVERGTGSLKGETQYF
15	.	TRBJ2-3	.	TRBV4-1	TGCGCCAGCAGCCAAAAGGGGATCCCCCCCGATACGCAGTATTTT	CASSQKGIPPDTQYF
16	.	TRBJ1-2	.	TRBV11-2	TGTGCCAGCAGCCACCTAGGCCCCGCTGTTAACTATGGCTACACCTTC	CASSHLGPAVNYGYTF
16	.	TRBJ2-2	many	TRBV4-3	TGCGCCAGCAGCCCTCGGGCTAGCGAAAGGGCCGGGGAGCTGTTTTTT	CASSPRASERAGELFF
15	.	TRBJ2-7	many	TRBV5-1	TGCGCCAGCAGCTTAGGACCCGGGACCGCGGGAGAGCAGTACTTC	CASSLGPGTAGEQYF
15	.	TRBJ1-5	many	TRBV12-3/TRBV12-4	TGTGCCAGCAGTCCAGGGGTTATAAGCAATCAGCCCCAGCATTTT	CASSPGVISNQPQHF